These 7 T cell receptor beta chains were all obtained from the same sample, sequenced in a study of post-analysis software for immune sequencing data. Study results and limitations: Patients showed TRBV5-6, TRBV5-1 and TRBV20-1 among roughly 5 TRBV segments more frequent than in controls.

No antigen has been assigned to these receptors. Unique-molecular-identifier-tagged TCR beta cDNA libraries were used. TCRdb reanalysed the PCR reads using MiXCR and keeps one entry per CDR3 protein. The sample contains 800,000 to 950,000 distinct CDR3 sequences, around 53% of which appear only once. The sequenced sample consisted of blood. Every receptor here comes from a girl aged 10-17 years with multiple sclerosis.

The J gene is TRBJ2-3, the V gene TRBV20-1, with 10 bases fitting TRBD2. Trimming took 6 bases from V and 6 from J; bases not matched to a gene: 9. CDR1 DFQATT and CDR2 SNEGSKA come from the germline V gene (reference sequence). The CDR3 totals 14 residues. CDR3 protein: CSATAGTSVDTQYF. The CDR3 nucleotides read TGCAGTGCCACCGCCGGGACTAGCGTTGATACGCAGTATTTT.

This clonotype was counted between two and nine times. The rearrangement uses TRBV6-5 and TRBJ2-1; D is perhaps TRBD2 (7 bases). The germline gives CDR1 MNHEY, CDR2 SVGAGI. Deletions cut 1 base from V and 3 bases from J, with 10 bases between. This CDR3 contains 15 residues. The CDR3 sequence: CASSYYGGLYNEQFF. CDR3 sequence (DNA): TGTGCCAGCAGTTACTACGGGGGGCTCTACAATGAGCAGTTCTTC.

The rearrangement joins TRBV12-3 or TRBV12-4 to TRBJ1-2; D is ambiguous. This CDR3 region has 13 residues. V was cut by 0 bases and J by 4 bases, with 6 bases left in between. The CDR3 DNA sequence: TGTGCCAGCAGTTTAGCCCCCTCCTATGGCTACACCTTC. It specifies CASSLAPSYGYTF.

The chain links TRBV7-2 to TRBJ2-4; perhaps TRBD2 as D (5 bases). Judging by the DNA end, TRBJ2-7 fits better; the J call may be wrong. The CDR3 runs 15 residues. Germline V gives CDR1 SGHTA, CDR2 FQGNSA. The CDR3 region has the DNA TGTGCCAGCAGCCCAAGGGTCCCCGGGAACCACGAGCAGTACTTC. Its translation is CASSPRVPGNHEQYF.

This clonotype was counted between two and nine times. The CDR3 protein is CASSSGGGGMKQYF. The CDR3 DNA follows: TGTGCCAGCAGCTCGGGTGGAGGGGGCATGAAGCAGTATTTT. The chain links TRBV7-7 to TRBJ2-3, with TRBD1 as a possible D gene (7 bases). The V gene's germline CDR1 is SSHAT and CDR2 FNYEAQ (reference sequence). V lost 4 bases, J lost 11 bases, and 19 bases lay in between. CDR3 length: 14 residues.

This chain uses TRBV20-1 with TRBJ1-5, with D possibly matching TRBD1 (5 bases). The length of the CDR3 is 17 residues. The V gene's germline CDR1 is DFQATT and CDR2 SNEGSKA (reference sequence). The germline V and J ends were trimmed by 3 bases and 1 base, with 19 bases remaining between them. DNA for the CDR3: TGCAGTGCTAGCGGCAGGGCCTCCCGAGGGAGCAATCAGCCCCAGCATTTT. Translating gives CSASGRASRGSNQPQHF.

J is TRBJ1-4 and V is TRBV29-1; unclear D gene. There are 14 residues in the CDR3. CDR1 SQVTM and CDR2 ANQGSEA come from the germline V gene. Trimming took off 4 bases at V and 0 bases at J, with 9 bases between the two ends. For the CDR3, the DNA is TGCAGCGTTGTGATAGGTTCAACTAATGAAAAACTGTTTTTT. Amino acids: CSVVIGSTNEKLFF.